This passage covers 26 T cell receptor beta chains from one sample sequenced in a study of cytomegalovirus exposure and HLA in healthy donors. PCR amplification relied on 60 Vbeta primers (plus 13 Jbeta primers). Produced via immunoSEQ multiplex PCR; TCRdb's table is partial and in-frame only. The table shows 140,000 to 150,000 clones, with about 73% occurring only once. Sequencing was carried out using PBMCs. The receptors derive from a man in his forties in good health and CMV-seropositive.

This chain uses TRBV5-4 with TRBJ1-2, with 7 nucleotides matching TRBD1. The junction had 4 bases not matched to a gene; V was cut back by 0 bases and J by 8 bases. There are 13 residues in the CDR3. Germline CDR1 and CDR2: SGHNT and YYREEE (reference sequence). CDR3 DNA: TGTGCCAGCAGCTTGGAGGGGGCGCGGGGCTACACCTTC. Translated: CASSLEGARGYTF. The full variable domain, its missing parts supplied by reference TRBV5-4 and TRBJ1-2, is ETGVTQSPTHLIKTRGQQVTLRCSSQSGHNTVSWYQQALGQGPQFIFQYYREEENGRGNFPPRFSGLQFPNYSSELNVNALELDDSALYLCASSLEGARGYTFGSGTRLTVV.

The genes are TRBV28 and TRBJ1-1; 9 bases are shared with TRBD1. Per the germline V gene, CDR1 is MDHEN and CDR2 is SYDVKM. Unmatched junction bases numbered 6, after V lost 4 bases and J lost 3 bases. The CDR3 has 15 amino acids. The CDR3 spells CASSSPTGGDTEAFF. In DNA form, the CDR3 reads TGTGCCAGCAGTTCACCAACAGGGGGCGACACTGAAGCTTTCTTT.

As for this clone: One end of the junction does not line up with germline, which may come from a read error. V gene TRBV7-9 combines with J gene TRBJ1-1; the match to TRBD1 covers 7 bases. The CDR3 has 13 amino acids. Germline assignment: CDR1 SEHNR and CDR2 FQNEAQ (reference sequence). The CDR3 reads CSSSFEGATEAFF. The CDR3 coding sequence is TGTTCCAGCAGCTTCGAGGGGGCCACTGAAGCTTTCTTT.

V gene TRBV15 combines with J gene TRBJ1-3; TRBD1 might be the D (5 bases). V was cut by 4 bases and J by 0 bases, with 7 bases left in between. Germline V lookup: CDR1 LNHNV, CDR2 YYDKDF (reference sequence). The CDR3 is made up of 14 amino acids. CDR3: CATSTGNSGNTIYF. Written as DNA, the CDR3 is TGTGCCACCAGCACAGGGAACTCTGGAAACACCATATATTTT.

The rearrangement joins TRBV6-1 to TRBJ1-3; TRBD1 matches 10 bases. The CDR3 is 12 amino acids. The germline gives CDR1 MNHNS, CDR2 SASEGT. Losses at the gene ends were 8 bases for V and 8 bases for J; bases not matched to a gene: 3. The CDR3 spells CASGGQGYTIYF. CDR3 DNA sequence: TGTGCCAGCGGGGGACAGGGGTACACCATATATTTT.

The DNA for the CDR3 is TGTGCCTGGAGTCCCGGGACAGGCGGCCTTAACTATGGCTACACCTTC. Translating gives CAWSPGTGGLNYGYTF. The V and J genes are TRBV30 and TRBJ1-2; 8 bases map to TRBD1. CDR3 length: 16 residues. Germline V lookup: CDR1 GTSNPN, CDR2 SVGIG (reference sequence). Trimming removed 2 bases from V and 1 base from J; junction bases left unmatched: 9.

CDR3 in DNA: TGTGCCAGCAGCTTAGACAGGGGGCAATACAATGAGCAGTTCTTC. It is translated as CASSLDRGQYNEQFF. The rearrangement joins TRBV7-3 to TRBJ2-1, with 10 bases aligning to TRBD1. This CDR3 is built from 15 residues. Trimming cost V 2 bases and J 4 bases; bases outside gene matches: 2. Germline values: CDR1 SGHTA, CDR2 FQGTGA.

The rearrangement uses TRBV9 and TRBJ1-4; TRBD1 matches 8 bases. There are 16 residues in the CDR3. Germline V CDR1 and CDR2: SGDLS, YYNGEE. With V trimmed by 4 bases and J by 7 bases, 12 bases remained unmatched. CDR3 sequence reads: CASSPRLTGEGEKLFF. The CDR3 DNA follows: TGTGCCAGCAGCCCCCGTCTGACAGGGGAGGGTGAAAAACTGTTTTTT.

The chain's CDR3 is CASSPYNSGNEFF. CDR3 DNA sequence: TGTGCCAGCAGCCCGTACAATAGCGGGAATGAGTTCTTC. The J gene is TRBJ2-1, the V gene TRBV7-2, with 8 positions matching TRBD2. Germline loops: CDR1 SGHTA, CDR2 FQGNSA. This CDR3 spans 13 amino acids. V trimming: 5 bases; J trimming: 14 bases; junction bases outside the gene matches: 11.

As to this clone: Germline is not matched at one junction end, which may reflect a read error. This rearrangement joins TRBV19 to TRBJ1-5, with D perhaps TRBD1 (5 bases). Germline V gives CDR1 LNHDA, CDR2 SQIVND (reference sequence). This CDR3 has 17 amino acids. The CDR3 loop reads CASGIDLWGEVNQPQHF. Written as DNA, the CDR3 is TGTGCCAGTGGTATAGATCTATGGGGGGAGGTCAATCAGCCCCAGCATTTT.

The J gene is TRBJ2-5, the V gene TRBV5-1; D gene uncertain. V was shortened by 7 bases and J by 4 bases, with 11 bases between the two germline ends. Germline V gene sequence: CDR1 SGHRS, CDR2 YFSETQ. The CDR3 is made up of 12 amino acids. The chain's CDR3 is CASDAGGETQYF. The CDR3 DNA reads TGCGCCAGCGACGCCGGCGGAGAGACCCAGTACTTC.

CDR3 sequence (DNA): TGCAGCGTCTCCCTGGACAGGAACACCGGGGAGCTGTTTTTT. It specifies CSVSLDRNTGELFF. The J gene is TRBJ2-2, the V gene TRBV29-1; a weak D match, TRBD1 (6 bases). Trimming pared 6 bases from V and 1 base from J, leaving 12 bases between. CDR1 and CDR2 from the germline V gene are SQVTM and ANQGSEA. The CDR3 runs 14 residues.

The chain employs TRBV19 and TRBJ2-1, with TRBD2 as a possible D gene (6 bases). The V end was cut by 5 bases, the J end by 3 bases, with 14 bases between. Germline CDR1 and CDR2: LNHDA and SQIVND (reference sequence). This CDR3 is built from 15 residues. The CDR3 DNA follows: TGTGCCAGTAGTCAACGGGAGCAAGTCTACAATGAGCAGTTCTTC. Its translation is CASSQREQVYNEQFF.

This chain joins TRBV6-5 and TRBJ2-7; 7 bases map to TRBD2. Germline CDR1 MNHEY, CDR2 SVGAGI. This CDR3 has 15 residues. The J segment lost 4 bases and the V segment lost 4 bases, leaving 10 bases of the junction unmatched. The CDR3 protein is CASSSPRGGSYEQYF. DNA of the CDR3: TGTGCCAGCAGTTCCCCTCGGGGCGGGAGTTACGAGCAGTACTTC.

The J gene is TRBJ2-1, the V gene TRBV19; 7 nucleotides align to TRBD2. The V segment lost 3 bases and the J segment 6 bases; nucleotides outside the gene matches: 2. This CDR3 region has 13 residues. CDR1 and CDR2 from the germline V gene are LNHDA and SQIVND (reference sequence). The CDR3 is CASSISGGNEQFF. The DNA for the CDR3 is TGTGCCAGTAGTATTTCGGGGGGCAATGAGCAGTTCTTC.

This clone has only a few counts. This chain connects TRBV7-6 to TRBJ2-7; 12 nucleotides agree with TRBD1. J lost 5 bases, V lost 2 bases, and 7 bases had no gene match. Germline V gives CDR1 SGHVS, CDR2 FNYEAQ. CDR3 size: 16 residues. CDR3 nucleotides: TGTGCCAGCAGCTTACCCCGGGACAGGGGGCGGGACGAGCAGTACTTC. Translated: CASSLPRDRGRDEQYF.

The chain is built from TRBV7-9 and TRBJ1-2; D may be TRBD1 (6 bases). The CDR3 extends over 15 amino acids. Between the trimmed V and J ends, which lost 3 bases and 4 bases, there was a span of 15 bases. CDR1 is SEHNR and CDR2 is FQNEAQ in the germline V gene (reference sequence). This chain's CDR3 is CASSFRRGHGYGYTF. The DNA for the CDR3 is TGTGCCAGCAGCTTCAGGCGGGGGCACGGCTATGGCTACACCTTC.

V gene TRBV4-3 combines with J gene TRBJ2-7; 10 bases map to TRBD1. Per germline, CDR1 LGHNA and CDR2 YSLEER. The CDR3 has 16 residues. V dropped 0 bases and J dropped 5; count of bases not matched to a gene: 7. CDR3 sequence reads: CASSQDRGTGEDEQYF. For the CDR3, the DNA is TGCGCCAGCAGCCAAGATCGCGGGACAGGGGAGGACGAGCAGTACTTC.

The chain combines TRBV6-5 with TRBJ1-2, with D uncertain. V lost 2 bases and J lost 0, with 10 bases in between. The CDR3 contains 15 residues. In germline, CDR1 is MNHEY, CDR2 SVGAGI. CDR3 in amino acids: CASSYNQATNYGYTF. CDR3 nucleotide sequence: TGTGCCAGCAGTTACAACCAGGCAACTAACTATGGCTACACCTTC.

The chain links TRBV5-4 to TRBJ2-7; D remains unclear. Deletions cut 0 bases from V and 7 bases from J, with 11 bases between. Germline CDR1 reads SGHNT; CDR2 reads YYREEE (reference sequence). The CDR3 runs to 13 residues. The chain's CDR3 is CASSLAPVVEQYF. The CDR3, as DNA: TGTGCCAGCAGCTTGGCCCCGGTCGTAGAGCAGTACTTC.

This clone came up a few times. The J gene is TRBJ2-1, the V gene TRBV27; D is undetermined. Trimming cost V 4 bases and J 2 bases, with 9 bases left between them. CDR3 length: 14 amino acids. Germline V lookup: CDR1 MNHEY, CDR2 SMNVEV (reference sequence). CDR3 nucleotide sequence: TGTGCCAGCAGTTACCGCGATACCTACAATGAGCAGTTCTTC. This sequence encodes CASSYRDTYNEQFF.

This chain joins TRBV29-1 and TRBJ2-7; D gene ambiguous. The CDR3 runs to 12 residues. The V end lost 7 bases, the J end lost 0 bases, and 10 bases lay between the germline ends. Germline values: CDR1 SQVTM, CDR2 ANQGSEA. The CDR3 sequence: CSGAHGSYEQYF. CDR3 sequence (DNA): TGCAGCGGTGCGCACGGCTCCTACGAGCAGTACTTC.

CDR3 in DNA: TGTGCCAGCAGTTTAACAAGGGGCTCCTACAATGAGCAGTTCTTC. It yields the protein CASSLTRGSYNEQFF. The chain uses TRBV27 and TRBJ2-1; TRBD1 is a possible D gene (5 bases). The germline V gene has CDR1 MNHEY and CDR2 SMNVEV (reference sequence). With 2 bases removed from V and 0 bases from J, the gap between germline ends came to 8 bases. The CDR3 length is 15 residues.

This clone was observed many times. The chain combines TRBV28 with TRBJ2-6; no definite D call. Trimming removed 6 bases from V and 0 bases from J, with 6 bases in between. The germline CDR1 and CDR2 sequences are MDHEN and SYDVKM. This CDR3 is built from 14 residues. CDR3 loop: CASRSYSGANVLTF. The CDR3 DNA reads TGTGCCAGCAGATCCTACTCTGGGGCCAACGTCCTGACTTTC.

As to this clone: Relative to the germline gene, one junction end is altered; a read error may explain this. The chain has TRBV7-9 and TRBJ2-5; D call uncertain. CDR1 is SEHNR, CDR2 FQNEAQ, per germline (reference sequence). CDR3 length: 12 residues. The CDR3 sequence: CSSSPYQETQYF. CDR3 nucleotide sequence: TGTTCCAGCAGCCCCTACCAAGAGACCCAGTACTTC.

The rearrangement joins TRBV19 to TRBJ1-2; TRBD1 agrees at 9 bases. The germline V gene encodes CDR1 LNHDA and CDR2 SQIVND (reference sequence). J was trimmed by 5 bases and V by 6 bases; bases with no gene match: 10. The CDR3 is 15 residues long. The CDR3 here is CASRPTGGAGYGYTF. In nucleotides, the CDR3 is TGTGCCAGTAGACCTACAGGGGGCGCCGGGTATGGCTACACCTTC.